The 17 T cell receptor beta chains below come from one sample, sequenced in a study of CD8 T cells in ankylosing spondylitis. TCRdb independently ran MiXCR on the 5' RACE reads; one entry per CDR3 protein. The table lists 380,000 or so distinct CDR3 sequences, 20% to 25% of them singletons. The source material was blood, either unsorted or a sorted T cell fraction (not recorded which). These receptor sequences come from a male donor with ankylosing spondylitis or in good health (not recorded which).

The rearrangement joins TRBV20-1 to TRBJ2-3, with D perhaps TRBD2 (5 bases). There are 14 residues in the CDR3. Germline V gene data show CDR1 as DFQATT and CDR2 as SNEGSKA (reference sequence). V lost 8 bases, J lost 8 bases, and 23 bases lay in between. The CDR3 nucleotides are TGCAGTCCGGACTCGGCCGCGGAGGCGGGTACGCAGTATTTT. This gives the protein CSPDSAAEAGTQYF.

The gene calls are TRBV20-1 and TRBJ2-2, with 10 bases that match TRBD2. This CDR3 spans 18 amino acids. The germline V gene encodes CDR1 DFQATT and CDR2 SNEGSKA (reference sequence). Trimming at V came to 0 bases and at J to 4 bases, leaving 11 bases not matched to a gene. The CDR3 is CSARDLGAGGPGTGELFF. In nucleotides, the CDR3 is TGCAGTGCTAGAGATCTAGGAGCGGGGGGGCCGGGCACCGGGGAGCTGTTTTTT.

V usage is TRBV9 and J usage is TRBJ2-1; D possibly corresponds to TRBD1 (5 bases). The length of the CDR3 is 17 residues. The ends were cut back, 4 bases at V and 5 bases at J, with 22 bases in the middle. CDR1 is SGDLS, CDR2 YYNGEE, per germline. CDR3 amino acids: CASSPQGAPRANNEQFF. The CDR3 DNA sequence: TGTGCCAGCAGCCCCCAAGGGGCCCCTCGGGCCAACAATGAGCAGTTCTTC. Full variable domain (outside the CDR3, taken from reference TRBV9 and TRBJ2-1): DSGVTQTPKHLITATGQRVTLRCSPRSGDLSVYWYQQSLDQGLQFLIQYYNGEERAKGNILERFSAQQFPDLHSELNLSSLELGDSALYFCASSPQGAPRANNEQFFGPGTRLTVL.

V gene TRBV5-1 combines with J gene TRBJ2-3; D is perhaps TRBD2 (6 bases). Germline loops: CDR1 SGHRS, CDR2 YFSETQ. V lost 4 bases, J lost 1 base, and 16 bases lay in between. The CDR3 contains 16 residues. In DNA form, the CDR3 reads TGCGCCAGCAGCCCCCAAAGGGCTAGCGGCACAGATACGCAGTATTTT. Encoded protein: CASSPQRASGTDTQYF. Based on the CDR3 plus reference TRBV5-1 and TRBJ2-3, the full variable domain is KAGVTQTPRYLIKTRGQQVTLSCSPISGHRSVSWYQQTPGQGLQFLFEYFSETQRNKGNFPGRFSGRQFSNSRSEMNVSTLELGDSALYLCASSPQRASGTDTQYFGPGTRLTVL.

This chain links TRBV7-9 with TRBJ2-3; no firm D call. The CDR3 extends over 15 amino acids. The germline V and J ends were trimmed by 2 bases and 6 bases, with 15 bases remaining between them. CDR1 and CDR2 (germline): SEHNR, FQNEAQ (reference sequence). CDR3 sequence reads: CASSLSGFERDTQYF. DNA of the CDR3: TGTGCCAGCAGCTTATCCGGCTTCGAGAGGGATACGCAGTATTTT.

The table lists this clonotype with a few counts. CDR3 nucleotide sequence: TGTGCCAGCAGTCCCGAAAAGGGCAGGGCGATCGAGACCCAGTACTTC. Translating it yields CASSPEKGRAIETQYF. The chain has TRBV12-3 or TRBV12-4 and TRBJ2-5; weak D call: TRBD1 (5 bases). This CDR3 is built from 16 residues. Trimming cost V 5 bases and J 5 bases, with 21 bases left between them.

The chain carries TRBV10-3 and TRBJ2-1, with TRBD1 as a possible D gene (5 bases). Germline CDR1 reads ENHRY; CDR2 reads SYGVKD. Trimming stripped 6 bases from V and 7 bases from J, with 7 bases between. This CDR3 comprises 11 residues. CDR3 in DNA: TGTGCCATCAGAACAGGTAATGAGCAGTTCTTC. Its protein is CAIRTGNEQFF.

This clonotype was counted only a few times. This sequence joins TRBV7-9 and TRBJ2-2; D is possibly TRBD2 (5 bases). The ends were cut back, 4 bases at V and 8 bases at J, with 17 bases in the middle. Germline V gene data show CDR1 as SEHNR and CDR2 as FQNEAQ (reference sequence). CDR3 length: 15 amino acids. DNA of the CDR3: TGTGCCAGCAGCTATCCTCTGTCGTCGGGGGGGGAGCTGTTTTTT. Its translation: CASSYPLSSGGELFF.

The table lists this clonotype with many counts. The chain is built from TRBV4-2 and TRBJ2-3; D not certain. Germline CDR1 reads LGHNA; CDR2 reads YNFKEQ. The CDR3 has 16 amino acids. V shed 3 bases and J shed 1 base, with 14 bases lying between them. The chain's CDR3 is CASSHAPGSGTDTQYF. The CDR3, as DNA: TGTGCCAGCAGCCATGCTCCAGGTTCCGGCACAGATACGCAGTATTTT.

There are many counts of this clonotype. The CDR3 region is CSVVSTEAFF. In DNA form, the CDR3 reads TGCAGCGTTGTATCCACTGAAGCTTTCTTT. The chain combines TRBV29-1 with TRBJ1-1; D gene uncertain. The V and J ends lost 4 bases and 4 bases respectively, with 4 bases between them. Germline V lookup: CDR1 SQVTM, CDR2 ANQGSEA. The CDR3 covers 10 residues.

This clonotype appeared a few times. V usage is TRBV4-1 and J usage is TRBJ1-4; D is undetermined. There are 12 residues in the CDR3. The V end lost 5 bases, the J end lost 7 bases, and 8 bases lay between the germline ends. CDR1 and CDR2 (germline): MGHRA, YSYEKL. The chain's CDR3 is CASSYEGEKLFF. For the CDR3, the DNA is TGCGCCAGCAGCTACGAGGGTGAAAAACTGTTTTTT.

Many counts were recorded for this clonotype. The chain joins TRBV29-1 to TRBJ2-2; maybe TRBD2 (7 bases). Trimming pared 4 bases from V and 4 bases from J, leaving 19 bases between. Germline assignment: CDR1 SQVTM and CDR2 ANQGSEA. This CDR3 spans 16 amino acids. CDR3 sequence reads: CSVGGGASLGTGELFF. The CDR3, as DNA: TGCAGCGTTGGAGGGGGGGCCAGTTTGGGCACCGGGGAGCTGTTTTTT.

This clonotype was counted a few times. The rearrangement uses TRBV6-6 and TRBJ2-2; no firm D call. The CDR3 has 13 amino acids. With 8 bases removed from V and 0 bases from J, the gap between germline ends came to 7 bases. Germline CDR1 reads MNHNY; CDR2 reads SVGAGI (reference sequence). The CDR3: CASDAANTGELFF. As DNA, the CDR3 is TGTGCCAGCGACGCTGCGAACACCGGGGAGCTGTTTTTT.

This clonotype appeared a few times. The chain links TRBV20-1 to TRBJ2-1; no definite D call. Between the trimmed V and J ends, which lost 5 bases and 16 bases, there was a span of 9 bases. CDR1 is DFQATT and CDR2 is SNEGSKA in the germline V gene (reference sequence). The CDR3 is 8 residues long. In DNA, the CDR3 is TGCAGTGCTGAACCAAGTTTCTTC. This sequence encodes CSAEPSFF.

This chain joins TRBV7-9 and TRBJ2-3, with D unclear. Germline-derived CDR1 and CDR2 are SEHNR and FQNEAQ (reference sequence). With 6 bases removed from V and 2 bases from J, the gap between germline ends came to 15 bases. CDR3 length: 15 amino acids. The CDR3: CASSARVLVTDTQYF. As DNA, the CDR3 is TGTGCCAGCAGTGCTCGGGTGTTGGTCACAGATACGCAGTATTTT.

Only a few counts were recorded for this clonotype. This sequence joins TRBV29-1 and TRBJ2-1, with TRBD2 matching over 7 bases. The junction had 8 bases not matched to a gene; V was cut back by 3 bases and J by 6 bases. Germline-derived CDR1 and CDR2 are SQVTM and ANQGSEA. This CDR3 has 14 residues. The CDR3 here is CSVEGLAESNEQFF. The CDR3, as DNA: TGCAGCGTTGAGGGTCTAGCGGAATCCAATGAGCAGTTCTTC.

The gene calls are TRBV7-9 and TRBJ1-6, with D uncertain. Germline CDR1 and CDR2: SEHNR and FQNEAQ (reference sequence). This CDR3 has 17 amino acids. The germline V and J ends were trimmed by 5 bases and 8 bases, with 22 bases remaining between them. CDR3 region: CASSKVTGRPRDSPLHF. CDR3 nucleotides: TGTGCCAGCAGCAAAGTCACTGGGCGACCGAGGGATTCACCCCTCCACTTT.